This T cell receptor beta chain stems from a study of blood T cell repertoires in COVID-19. On the study more broadly: The samples span acute and convalescent COVID-19 from the United States, Italy and Spain.

Only in-frame clones appear in the TCRdb table, and some are missing; sequencing was by immunoSEQ multiplex PCR. The data hold some 87,000 clones, with roughly four fifths observed a single time. The germline V gene has CDR1 LNHDA and CDR2 SQIVND (reference sequence). The CDR3 runs 14 residues. The ends were cut back, 5 bases at V and 4 bases at J, with 14 bases in the middle. Specimen: peripheral blood. This sequence joins TRBV19 and TRBJ1-2; D gene unclear. The TCR comes from a human donor in a cohort sampled during active COVID-19. The CDR3: CASSLSHSGYGYTF. CDR3 DNA: TGTGCCAGTAGTCTTTCCCACAGCGGCTATGGCTACACCTTC. The entire variable domain, with the rest obtained from reference TRBV19 and TRBJ1-2, is as follows: DGGITQSPKYLFRKEGQNVTLSCEQNLNHDAMYWYRQDPGQGLRLIYYSQIVNDFQKGDIAEGYSVSREKKESFPLTVTSAQKNPTAFYLCASSLSHSGYGYTFGSGTRLTVV.